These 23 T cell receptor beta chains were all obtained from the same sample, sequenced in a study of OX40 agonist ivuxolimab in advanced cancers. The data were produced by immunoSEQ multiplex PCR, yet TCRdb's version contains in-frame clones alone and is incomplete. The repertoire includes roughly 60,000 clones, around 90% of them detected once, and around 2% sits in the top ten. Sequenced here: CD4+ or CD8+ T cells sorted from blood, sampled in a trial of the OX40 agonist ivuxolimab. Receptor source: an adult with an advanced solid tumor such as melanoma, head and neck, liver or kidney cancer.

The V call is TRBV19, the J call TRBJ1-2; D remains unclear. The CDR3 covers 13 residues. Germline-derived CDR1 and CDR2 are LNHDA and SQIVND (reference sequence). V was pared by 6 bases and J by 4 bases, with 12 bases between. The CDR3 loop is CASSFTRGYGYTF. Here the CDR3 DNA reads TGTGCCAGTAGCTTCACCCGGGGCTATGGCTACACCTTC.

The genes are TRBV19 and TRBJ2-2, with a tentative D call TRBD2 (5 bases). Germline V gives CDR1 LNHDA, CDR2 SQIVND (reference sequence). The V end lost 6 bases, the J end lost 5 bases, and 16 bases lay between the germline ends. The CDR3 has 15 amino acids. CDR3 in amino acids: CASRIRGVGTGELFF. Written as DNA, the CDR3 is TGTGCCAGTAGGATTCGGGGAGTGGGGACCGGGGAGCTGTTTTTT. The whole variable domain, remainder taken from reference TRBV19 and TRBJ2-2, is DGGITQSPKYLFRKEGQNVTLSCEQNLNHDAMYWYRQDPGQGLRLIYYSQIVNDFQKGDIAEGYSVSREKKESFPLTVTSAQKNPTAFYLCASRIRGVGTGELFFGEGSRLTVL.

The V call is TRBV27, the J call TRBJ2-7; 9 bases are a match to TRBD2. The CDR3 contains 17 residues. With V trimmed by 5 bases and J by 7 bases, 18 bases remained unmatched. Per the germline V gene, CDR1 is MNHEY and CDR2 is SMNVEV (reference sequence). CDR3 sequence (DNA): TGTGCCAGCAGTCTAACGGGTGCCGGGACTAGCCTGGAAGAGCAGTACTTC. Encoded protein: CASSLTGAGTSLEEQYF.

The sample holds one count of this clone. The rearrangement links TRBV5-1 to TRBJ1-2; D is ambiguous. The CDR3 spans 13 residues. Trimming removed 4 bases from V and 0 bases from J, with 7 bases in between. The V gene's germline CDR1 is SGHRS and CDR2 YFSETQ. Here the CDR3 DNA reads TGCGCCAGCAGCCCGGAAGCTAACTATGGCTACACCTTC. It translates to CASSPEANYGYTF.

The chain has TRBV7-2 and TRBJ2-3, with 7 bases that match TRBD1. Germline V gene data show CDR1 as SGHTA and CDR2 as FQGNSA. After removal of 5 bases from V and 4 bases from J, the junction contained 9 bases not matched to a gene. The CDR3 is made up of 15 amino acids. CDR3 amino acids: CASSTRGGSADTQYF. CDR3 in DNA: TGTGCCAGCAGCACCCGAGGGGGCTCCGCAGATACGCAGTATTTT.

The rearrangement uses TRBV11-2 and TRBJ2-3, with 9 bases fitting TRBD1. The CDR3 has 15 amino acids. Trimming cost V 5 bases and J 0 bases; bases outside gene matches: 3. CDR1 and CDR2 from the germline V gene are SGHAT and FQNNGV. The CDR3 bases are TGTGCCAGCAGCGACAGGGGGAGTAGCACAGATACGCAGTATTTT. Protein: CASSDRGSSTDTQYF.

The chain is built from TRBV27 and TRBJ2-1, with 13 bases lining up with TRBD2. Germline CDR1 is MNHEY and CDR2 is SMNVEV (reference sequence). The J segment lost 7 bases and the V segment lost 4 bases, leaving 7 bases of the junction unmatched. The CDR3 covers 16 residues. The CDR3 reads CASSSLLAGGRNEQFF. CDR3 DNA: TGTGCCAGCAGTTCCCTACTAGCGGGAGGGAGGAATGAGCAGTTCTTC.

The CDR3 DNA sequence: TGTGCCATCAGTGAGTCGATCTTCGGGAGCGAGCAGTTCTTC. It codes for CAISESIFGSEQFF. The V gene is TRBV10-3, the J gene TRBJ2-1, with D possibly TRBD2 on 6 matching bases. V was pared by 0 bases and J by 10 bases, with 13 bases between. This CDR3 has 14 residues. The V gene's germline CDR1 is ENHRY and CDR2 SYGVKD.

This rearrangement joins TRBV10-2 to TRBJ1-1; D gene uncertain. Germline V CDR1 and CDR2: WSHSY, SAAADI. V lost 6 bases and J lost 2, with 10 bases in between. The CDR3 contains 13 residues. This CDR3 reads CASRVGSNTEAFF. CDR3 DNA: TGCGCCAGCAGGGTTGGGAGCAACACTGAAGCTTTCTTT.

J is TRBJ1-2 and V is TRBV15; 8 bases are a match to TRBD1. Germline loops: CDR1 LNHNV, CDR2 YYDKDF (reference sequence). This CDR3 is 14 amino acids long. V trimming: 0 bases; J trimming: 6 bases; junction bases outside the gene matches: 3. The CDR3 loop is CATSRDRGPDGYTF. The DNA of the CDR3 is TGTGCCACCAGCAGAGACAGGGGGCCAGATGGCTACACCTTC.

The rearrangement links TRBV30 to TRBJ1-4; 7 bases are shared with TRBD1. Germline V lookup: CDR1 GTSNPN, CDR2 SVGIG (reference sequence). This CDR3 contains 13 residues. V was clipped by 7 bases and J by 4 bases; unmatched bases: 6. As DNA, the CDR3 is TGTGCCTACGGGACAGATTTTAATGAAAAACTGTTTTTT. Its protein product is CAYGTDFNEKLFF.

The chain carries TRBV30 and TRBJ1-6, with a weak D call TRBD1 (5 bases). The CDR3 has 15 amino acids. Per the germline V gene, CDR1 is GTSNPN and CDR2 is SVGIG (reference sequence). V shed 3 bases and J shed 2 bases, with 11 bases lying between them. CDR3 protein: CAWRLEGTYNSPLHF. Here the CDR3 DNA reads TGTGCCTGGAGGCTAGAGGGGACCTATAATTCACCCCTCCACTTT.

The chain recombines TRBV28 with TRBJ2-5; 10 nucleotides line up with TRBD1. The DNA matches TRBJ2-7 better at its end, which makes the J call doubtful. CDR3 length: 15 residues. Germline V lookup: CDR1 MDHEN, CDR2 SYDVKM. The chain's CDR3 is CASSPWTGGSYEQYF. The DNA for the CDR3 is TGTGCCAGCAGTCCGTGGACAGGGGGCTCCTACGAGCAGTACTTC.

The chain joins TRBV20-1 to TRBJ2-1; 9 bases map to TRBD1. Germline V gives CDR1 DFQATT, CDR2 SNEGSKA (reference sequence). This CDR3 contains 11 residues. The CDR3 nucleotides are TGCTCACAGGGGGCGATAGGTGAGCAGTTCTTC. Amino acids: CSQGAIGEQFF.

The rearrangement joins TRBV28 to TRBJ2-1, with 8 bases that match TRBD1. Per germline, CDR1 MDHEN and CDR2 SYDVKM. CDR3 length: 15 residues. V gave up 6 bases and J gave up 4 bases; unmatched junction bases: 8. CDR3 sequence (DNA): TGTGCCAGCAGCACACCGGACAGGGCATACAATGAGCAGTTCTTC. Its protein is CASSTPDRAYNEQFF.

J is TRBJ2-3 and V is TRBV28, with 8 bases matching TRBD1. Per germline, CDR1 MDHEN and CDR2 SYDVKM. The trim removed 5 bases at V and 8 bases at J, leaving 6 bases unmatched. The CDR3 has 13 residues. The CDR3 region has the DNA TGTGCCAGCAGTAGGACAGGGAAAACTACGCAGTATTTT. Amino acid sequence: CASSRTGKTTQYF.

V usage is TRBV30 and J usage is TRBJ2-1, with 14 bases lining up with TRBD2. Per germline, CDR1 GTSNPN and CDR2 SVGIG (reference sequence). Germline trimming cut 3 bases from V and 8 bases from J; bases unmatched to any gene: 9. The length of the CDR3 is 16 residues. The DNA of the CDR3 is TGTGCCTGGAGCCCAGGACTAGCGGGGGGCCGTGATGAGCAGTTCTTC. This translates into CAWSPGLAGGRDEQFF.

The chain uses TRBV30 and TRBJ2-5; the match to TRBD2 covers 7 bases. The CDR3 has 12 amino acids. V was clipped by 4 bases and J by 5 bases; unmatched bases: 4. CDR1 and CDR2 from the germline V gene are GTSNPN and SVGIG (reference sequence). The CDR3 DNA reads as TGTGCCTGGACGACTAGCCAGGAGACCCAGTACTTC. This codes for CAWTTSQETQYF.

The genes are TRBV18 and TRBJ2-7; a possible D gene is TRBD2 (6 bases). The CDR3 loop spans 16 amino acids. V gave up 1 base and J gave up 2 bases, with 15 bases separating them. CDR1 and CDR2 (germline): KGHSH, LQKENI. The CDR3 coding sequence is TGTGCCAGCTCACCACAGCGTGGGACTCCAGCCTACGAGCAGTACTTC. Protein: CASSPQRGTPAYEQYF.

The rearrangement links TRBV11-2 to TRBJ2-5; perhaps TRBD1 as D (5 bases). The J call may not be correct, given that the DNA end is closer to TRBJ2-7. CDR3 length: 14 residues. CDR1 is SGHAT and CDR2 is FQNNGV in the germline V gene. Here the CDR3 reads CASSFADSSYEQYF. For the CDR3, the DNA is TGTGCCAGCAGCTTCGCCGACAGTTCCTACGAGCAGTACTTC.

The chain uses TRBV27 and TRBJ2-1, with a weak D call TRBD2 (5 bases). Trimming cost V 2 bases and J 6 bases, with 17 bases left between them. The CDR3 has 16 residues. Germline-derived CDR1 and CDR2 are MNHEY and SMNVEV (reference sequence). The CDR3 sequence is CASSLLGISVVNEQFF. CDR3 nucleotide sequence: TGTGCCAGCAGTTTACTCGGGATCAGTGTTGTCAATGAGCAGTTCTTC.

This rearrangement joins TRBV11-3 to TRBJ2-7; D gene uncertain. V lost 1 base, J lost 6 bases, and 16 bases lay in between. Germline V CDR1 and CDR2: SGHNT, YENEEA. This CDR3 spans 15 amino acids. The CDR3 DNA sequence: TGTGCCAGCAGCTTAGGATCAGCAGGCGGCTCCGAGCAGTACTTC. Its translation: CASSLGSAGGSEQYF.

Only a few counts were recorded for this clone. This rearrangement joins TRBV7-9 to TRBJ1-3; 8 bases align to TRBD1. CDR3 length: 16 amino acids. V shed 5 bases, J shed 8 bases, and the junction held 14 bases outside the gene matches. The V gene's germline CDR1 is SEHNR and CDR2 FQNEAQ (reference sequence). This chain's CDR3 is CASSRISGTGRDTIYF. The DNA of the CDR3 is TGTGCCAGCAGCCGAATATCCGGGACAGGAAGGGACACCATATATTTT.